One and the same sample provided the 6 T cell receptor beta chains below, sequenced in a study of cytomegalovirus exposure and HLA in healthy donors. Both 60 Vbeta primers and 13 Jbeta primers went into the PCR. Produced via immunoSEQ multiplex PCR; TCRdb's table is partial and in-frame only. This sample yields under 250,000 clones, of which approximately 81% are seen a single time; over 1% belongs to the top ten. The sequencing sample was made of PBMCs. Receptors were obtained from a human donor in good health.

This chain joins TRBV5-5 and TRBJ2-3; the match to TRBD1 covers 9 bases. V dropped 4 bases and J dropped 0; count of bases not matched to a gene: 0. The CDR3 has 14 residues. Germline V gene sequence: CDR1 SGHKS, CDR2 YYEKEE (reference sequence). For the CDR3, the DNA is TGTGCCAGCAGCGGACAGGGGAGCACAGATACGCAGTATTTT. It yields the protein CASSGQGSTDTQYF.

V is TRBV9 and J is TRBJ2-7; 10 nucleotides line up with TRBD2. The germline gives CDR1 SGDLS, CDR2 YYNGEE. V shed 1 base, J shed 2 bases, and the junction held 15 bases outside the gene matches. The CDR3 extends over 19 amino acids. The CDR3 sequence: CASSVPSKASGGRTYEQYF. The DNA of the CDR3 is TGTGCCAGCAGCGTACCCTCCAAAGCTAGCGGGGGCAGGACCTACGAGCAGTACTTC.

This chain connects TRBV30 to TRBJ2-2, with 9 bases matching TRBD1. Trimming took 2 bases from V and 4 from J; bases not matched to a gene: 5. Germline V gene lookup returns CDR1 GTSNPN and CDR2 SVGIG (reference sequence). The CDR3 is 15 amino acids. The CDR3 loop reads CAWSPRDRVTGELFF. The CDR3 DNA reads as TGTGCCTGGAGTCCCCGGGACAGGGTCACCGGGGAGCTGTTTTTT.

This clone was observed once. V usage is TRBV11-2 and J usage is TRBJ2-7; TRBD2 matches at 10 bases. Per the germline V gene, CDR1 is SGHAT and CDR2 is FQNNGV. V dropped 3 bases and J dropped 2; count of bases not matched to a gene: 4. The CDR3 totals 15 residues. The CDR3 protein is CASSLISGRPYEQYF. In DNA, the CDR3 is TGTGCCAGCAGCTTGATTAGCGGGAGGCCCTACGAGCAGTACTTC.

The rearrangement joins TRBV5-1 to TRBJ2-7, with TRBD1 as a possible D gene (6 bases). The CDR3 runs to 15 residues. Per the germline V gene, CDR1 is SGHRS and CDR2 is YFSETQ. V was cut by 0 bases and J by 0 bases, with 10 bases left in between. DNA for the CDR3: TGCGCCAGCAGCTTGGATGGGACATTCTCCTACGAGCAGTACTTC. This gives the protein CASSLDGTFSYEQYF. Combining the CDR3 with reference TRBV5-1 and TRBJ2-7 gives the whole variable domain KAGVTQTPRYLIKTRGQQVTLSCSPISGHRSVSWYQQTPGQGLQFLFEYFSETQRNKGNFPGRFSGRQFSNSRSEMNVSTLELGDSALYLCASSLDGTFSYEQYFGPGTRLTVT.

The chain has TRBV7-6 and TRBJ2-5, with 9 nucleotides matching TRBD2. The CDR3 is 17 residues long. Trimming removed 6 bases from V and 5 bases from J; junction bases left unmatched: 16. Germline V gene lookup returns CDR1 SGHVS and CDR2 FNYEAQ. CDR3 loop: CASREGLAGRVNETQYF. CDR3 sequence (DNA): TGTGCCAGCAGGGAGGGGCTAGCGGGACGAGTCAACGAGACCCAGTACTTC.